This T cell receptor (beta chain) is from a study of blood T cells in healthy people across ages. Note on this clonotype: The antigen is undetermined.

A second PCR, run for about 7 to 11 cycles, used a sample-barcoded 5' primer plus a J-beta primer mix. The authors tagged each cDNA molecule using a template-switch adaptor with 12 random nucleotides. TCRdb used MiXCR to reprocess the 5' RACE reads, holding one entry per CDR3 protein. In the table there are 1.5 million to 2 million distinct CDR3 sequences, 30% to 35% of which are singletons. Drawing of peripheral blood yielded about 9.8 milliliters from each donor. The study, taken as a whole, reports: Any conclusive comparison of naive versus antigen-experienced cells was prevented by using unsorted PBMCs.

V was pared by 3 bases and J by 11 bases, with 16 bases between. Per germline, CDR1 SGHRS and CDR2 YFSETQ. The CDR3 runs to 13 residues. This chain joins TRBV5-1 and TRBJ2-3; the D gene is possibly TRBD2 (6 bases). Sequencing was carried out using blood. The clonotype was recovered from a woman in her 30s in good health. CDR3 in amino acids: CASSWDSGSMQYF. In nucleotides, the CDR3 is TGCGCCAGCAGCTGGGATAGCGGTAGTATGCAGTATTTT.